These 20 T cell receptor beta chains share one sample of origin, sequenced in a study of shared clonotypes between healthy human individuals. TCRdb's copy holds only in-frame clones and misses some; the assay was immunoSEQ multiplex PCR. The repertoire has approximately 2.5 million clones, 90% to 95% of them found once; the top ten carry about 0.13%. Source material: naive CD4+ T cells sorted from blood. The subset is: CD45RA+ positively selected. These receptor sequences come from a man younger than 35 in good health.

This chain uses TRBV9 with TRBJ1-3; TRBD1 matches at 9 bases. Germline V gene sequence: CDR1 SGDLS, CDR2 YYNGEE. The CDR3 extends over 15 amino acids. The V segment lost 3 bases and the J segment 2 bases; nucleotides outside the gene matches: 3. CDR3 sequence: CASSGGQGTGNTIYF. The DNA of the CDR3 is TGTGCCAGCAGCGGGGGACAGGGAACTGGAAACACCATATATTTT.

This rearrangement joins TRBV19 to TRBJ2-1; tentative D call: TRBD1 (6 bases). The CDR3 totals 14 residues. Germline V gene lookup returns CDR1 LNHDA and CDR2 SQIVND (reference sequence). V lost 3 bases and J lost 9, with 15 bases in between. The chain's CDR3 is CASSIRDTFREQFF. The CDR3 nucleotides are TGTGCCAGTAGTATCCGGGACACCTTTCGTGAGCAGTTCTTC. The full variable domain, its missing parts supplied by reference TRBV19 and TRBJ2-1, is DGGITQSPKYLFRKEGQNVTLSCEQNLNHDAMYWYRQDPGQGLRLIYYSQIVNDFQKGDIAEGYSVSREKKESFPLTVTSAQKNPTAFYLCASSIRDTFREQFFGPGTRLTVL.

V usage is TRBV27 and J usage is TRBJ2-1; 7 positions match TRBD2. V was clipped by 10 bases and J by 6 bases; unmatched bases: 18. Germline CDR1 reads MNHEY; CDR2 reads SMNVEV (reference sequence). This CDR3 region has 16 residues. As DNA, the CDR3 is TGTGCCACCAAAACAGCGGGACTGATCCCGGGCAATGAGCAGTTCTTC. This codes for CATKTAGLIPGNEQFF.

This chain connects TRBV5-1 to TRBJ2-3; D not certain. V gave up 4 bases and J gave up 4 bases, with 13 bases separating them. The CDR3 covers 14 residues. Germline V gives CDR1 SGHRS, CDR2 YFSETQ. CDR3 loop: CASSLKFSADTQYF. CDR3 sequence (DNA): TGCGCCAGCAGCCTCAAATTTAGTGCAGATACGCAGTATTTT.

A remark on this clone: The germline gene is not matched at one end of the junction; a read error may be the cause. Other nucleotide sequences from this sample produce the same CDR3. This chain uses TRBV7-2 with TRBJ2-1, with 7 bases fitting TRBD2. There are 15 residues in the CDR3. The V gene's germline CDR1 is SGHTA and CDR2 FQGNSA. The CDR3 DNA reads as TGTGCCAGCAACTTAGCCGGGGGGTCCTACAATGAGCAGTTCTTC. Its translation: CASNLAGGSYNEQFF.

This clone was detected only once. The rearrangement uses TRBV2 and TRBJ2-3; the match to TRBD1 covers 8 bases. V lost 3 bases, J lost 2 bases, and 7 bases stayed unmatched. The CDR3 extends over 16 amino acids. Looked up from germline, CDR1 is SNHLY and CDR2 is FYNNEI. Written as DNA, the CDR3 is TGTGCCAGCAGTGAGGCCGGGACAGGAGACACAGATACGCAGTATTTT. Amino acids: CASSEAGTGDTDTQYF.

The chain is built from TRBV28 and TRBJ1-1, with D unresolved. The CDR3 is made up of 12 amino acids. Trimming pared 7 bases from V and 0 bases from J, leaving 6 bases between. CDR1 is MDHEN and CDR2 is SYDVKM in the germline V gene. The CDR3 DNA sequence: TGTGCCAGCAATGTTATGAACACTGAAGCTTTCTTT. Protein: CASNVMNTEAFF.

The V call is TRBV10-3, the J call TRBJ2-1, with D possibly being TRBD2 (6 bases). The V gene lost 3 bases and the J gene lost 7 bases, with 13 bases spanning the gap. The V gene's germline CDR1 is ENHRY and CDR2 SYGVKD. CDR3 length: 14 residues. CDR3: CAISEGEGRNEQFF. The CDR3 DNA reads as TGTGCCATCAGTGAAGGGGAAGGGAGGAATGAGCAGTTCTTC.

CDR3 in DNA: TGTGCCAGCAGTGCGGGGGACGGCTACACCTTC. It encodes CASSAGDGYTF. J is TRBJ1-2 and V is TRBV6-4, with D perhaps TRBD1 (5 bases). Germline CDR1 reads MRHNA; CDR2 reads SNTAGT. V was clipped by 4 bases and J by 8 bases, with 8 bases between them. The CDR3 runs to 11 residues.

V usage is TRBV11-3 and J usage is TRBJ2-1; D may be TRBD2 (7 bases). V gave up 2 bases and J gave up 2 bases, with 13 bases separating them. The CDR3 is 16 residues long. Germline values: CDR1 SGHNT, CDR2 YENEEA. CDR3 coding DNA: TGTGCCAGCAGCTTACGGGGGGCTGTGCCCTACAATGAGCAGTTCTTC. Amino acid sequence: CASSLRGAVPYNEQFF.

This chain joins TRBV5-4 and TRBJ2-2; 13 bases fit TRBD2. Trimming removed 4 bases from V and 6 bases from J; junction bases left unmatched: 9. Germline V CDR1 and CDR2: SGHNT, YYREEE (reference sequence). This CDR3 has 17 residues. CDR3 loop: CASSGGGLAGEAGELFF. Here the CDR3 DNA reads TGTGCCAGCAGCGGCGGAGGACTAGCGGGAGAAGCCGGGGAGCTGTTTTTT.

The rearrangement joins TRBV7-2 to TRBJ2-1; D is unresolved. The V and J ends lost 1 base and 12 bases respectively, with 10 bases between them. Germline assignment: CDR1 SGHTA and CDR2 FQGNSA. CDR3 length: 12 residues. Here the CDR3 reads CASSLEFSRQFF. Here the CDR3 DNA reads TGTGCCAGCAGCTTAGAGTTTAGTCGGCAGTTCTTC.

The chain recombines TRBV19 with TRBJ2-5, with 10 nucleotides matching TRBD2. CDR3 length: 15 amino acids. Trimming cost V 7 bases and J 5 bases; bases outside gene matches: 10. Germline V gives CDR1 LNHDA, CDR2 SQIVND (reference sequence). The chain's CDR3 is CASTSSGGAGETQYF. The DNA of the CDR3 is TGTGCCAGTACATCGAGCGGGGGGGCCGGGGAGACCCAGTACTTC.

The chain combines TRBV4-1 with TRBJ2-5; TRBD2 aligns across 14 bases. After removal of 4 bases from V and 4 bases from J, the junction contained 2 bases not matched to a gene. CDR3 length: 15 residues. Germline CDR1 MGHRA, CDR2 YSYEKL. The chain's CDR3 is CASSPTSGRAETQYF. The CDR3 DNA reads TGCGCCAGCAGCCCGACTAGCGGGAGGGCAGAGACCCAGTACTTC.

Here the CDR3 DNA reads TGCGCCAGCAGTGGGCGGGGGATGGATACGCAGTATTTT. This gives the protein CASSGRGMDTQYF. The chain combines TRBV5-1 with TRBJ2-3; 7 bases align to TRBD2. The germline V gene encodes CDR1 SGHRS and CDR2 YFSETQ. The J segment lost 6 bases and the V segment lost 5 bases, leaving 6 bases of the junction unmatched. The CDR3 has 13 amino acids.

About this clone: This specimen includes other DNA sequences encoding the same CDR3. The V call is TRBV6-5, the J call TRBJ1-1, with D tentatively TRBD1 (6 bases). V lost 0 bases and J lost 1, with 12 bases in between. The CDR3 length is 16 residues. The V gene's germline CDR1 is MNHEY and CDR2 SVGAGI. The CDR3 DNA is TGTGCCAGCAGTTACTCGAGTAGGGGGGGGAACACTGAAGCTTTCTTT. Translating it yields CASSYSSRGGNTEAFF.

The chain employs TRBV2 and TRBJ1-6, with TRBD1 as a possible D gene (5 bases). The CDR3 has 15 residues. Germline V gene lookup returns CDR1 SNHLY and CDR2 FYNNEI. Trimming shortened V by 5 bases and J by 10 bases, and 18 bases separated the two germline ends. For the CDR3, the DNA is TGTGCCAGCAGTTCCCAACAGGCGCGGGACTCACCCCTCCACTTT. This encodes CASSSQQARDSPLHF.

A word on this clone: Within the sample, other DNA sequences also encode this same CDR3. The chain couples TRBV18 to TRBJ2-1, with 13 bases matching TRBD2. The junction had 0 bases not matched to a gene; V was cut back by 6 bases and J by 4 bases. Germline V gene lookup returns CDR1 KGHSH and CDR2 LQKENI. The CDR3 is 14 residues long. The CDR3 region has the DNA TGTGCCAGCTCGGGACTAGCGGGGTACAATGAGCAGTTCTTC. Protein: CASSGLAGYNEQFF.

About this clone itself: Other DNA sequences in this sample translate to the same CDR3. J is TRBJ2-5 and V is TRBV18, with D possibly matching TRBD2 (5 bases). The V end was cut by 6 bases, the J end by 5 bases, with 13 bases between. This CDR3 has 13 residues. The germline CDR1 and CDR2 sequences are KGHSH and LQKENI. The CDR3 DNA follows: TGTGCCAGCTCCTTCGGGGAGCGCGAGACCCAGTACTTC. Its translation: CASSFGERETQYF.

The J gene is TRBJ2-4, the V gene TRBV7-2; no reliable D call. From germline, CDR1 is SGHTA and CDR2 FQGNSA. The germline V and J ends were trimmed by 5 bases and 4 bases, with 9 bases remaining between them. This CDR3 is 13 amino acids long. The CDR3 loop is CASSRASKNIQYF. CDR3 DNA sequence: TGTGCCAGCAGCCGGGCCTCAAAAAACATTCAGTACTTC.